This T cell receptor (beta chain) was documented in a study of shared clonotypes between healthy human individuals. Adult Caucasians living in Nashville, Tennessee made up all of the donors. To note about this clone: Its antigen remains unidentified.

The study's findings and limits: In general, naive subsets displayed greater estimated richness than memory subsets did. With a handful of donors compared, roughly 5% of naive CD4 clonotypes were shared.

Germline V lookup: CDR1 SEHNR, CDR2 FQNEAQ (reference sequence). The ends were cut back, 8 bases at V and 2 bases at J, with 23 bases in the middle. The CDR3 is made up of 17 amino acids. The table came from immunoSEQ multiplex PCR; TCRdb's copy has only in-frame clones and leaves some out. The sample has 90,000 to 120,000 clones, more than 65% seen once; the top ten hold approximately 24%. The sequenced material came from memory CD8+ T cells sorted from blood. Subset defined: CD45RO+ cells pooled with CCR7-negative TemRA cells. The sequence derives from a woman aged 30 to 39 in good health. The rearrangement joins TRBV7-9 to TRBJ2-3; D might be TRBD2 (6 bases). CDR3 sequence: CASRGRDWTHTTDTQYF. In DNA form, the CDR3 reads TGTGCCAGCCGTGGGCGGGACTGGACTCACACCACAGATACGCAGTATTTT.